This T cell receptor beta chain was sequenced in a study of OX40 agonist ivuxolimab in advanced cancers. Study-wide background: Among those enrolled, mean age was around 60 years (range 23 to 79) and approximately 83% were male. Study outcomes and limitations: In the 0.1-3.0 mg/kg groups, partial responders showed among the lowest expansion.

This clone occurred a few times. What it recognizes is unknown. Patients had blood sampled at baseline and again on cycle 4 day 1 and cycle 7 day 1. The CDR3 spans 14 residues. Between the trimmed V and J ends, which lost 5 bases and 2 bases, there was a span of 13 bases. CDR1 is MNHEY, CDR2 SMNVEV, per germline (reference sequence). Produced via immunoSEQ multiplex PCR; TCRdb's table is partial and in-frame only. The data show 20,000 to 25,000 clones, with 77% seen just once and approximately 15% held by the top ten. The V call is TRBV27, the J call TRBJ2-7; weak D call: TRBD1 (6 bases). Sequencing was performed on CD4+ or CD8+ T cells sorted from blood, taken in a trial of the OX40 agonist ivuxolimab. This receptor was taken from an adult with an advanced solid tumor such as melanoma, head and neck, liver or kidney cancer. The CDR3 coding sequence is TGTGCCAGCAGTCTAATAAGGGGGACCTACGAGCAGTACTTC. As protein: CASSLIRGTYEQYF.